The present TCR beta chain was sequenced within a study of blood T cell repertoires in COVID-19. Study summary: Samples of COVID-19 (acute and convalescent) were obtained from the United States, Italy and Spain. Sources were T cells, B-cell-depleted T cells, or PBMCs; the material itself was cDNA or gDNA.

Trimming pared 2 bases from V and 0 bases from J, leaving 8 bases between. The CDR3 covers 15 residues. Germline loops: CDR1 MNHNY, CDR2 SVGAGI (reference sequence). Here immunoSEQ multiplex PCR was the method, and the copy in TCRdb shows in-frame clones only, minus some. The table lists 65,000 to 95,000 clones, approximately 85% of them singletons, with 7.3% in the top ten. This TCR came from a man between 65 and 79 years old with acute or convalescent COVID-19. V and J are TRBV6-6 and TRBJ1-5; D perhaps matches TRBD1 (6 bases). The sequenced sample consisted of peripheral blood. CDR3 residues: CASSYGGDSNQPQHF. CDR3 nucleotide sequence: TGTGCCAGCAGTTACGGGGGCGATAGCAATCAGCCCCAGCATTTT.